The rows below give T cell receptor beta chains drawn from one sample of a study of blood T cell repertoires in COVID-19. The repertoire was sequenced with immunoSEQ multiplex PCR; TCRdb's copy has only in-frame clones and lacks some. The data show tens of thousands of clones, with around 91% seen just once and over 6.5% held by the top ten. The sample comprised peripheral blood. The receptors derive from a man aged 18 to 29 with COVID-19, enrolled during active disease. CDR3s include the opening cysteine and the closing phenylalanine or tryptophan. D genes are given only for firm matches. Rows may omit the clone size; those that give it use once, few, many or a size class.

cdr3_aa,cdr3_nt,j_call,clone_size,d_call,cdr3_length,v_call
CASSYSGTSREQYF,TGTGCCAGCAGTTACTCAGGGACTTCCAGGGAGCAGTACTTC,TRBJ2-7,NA,NA,14,TRBV6-5
CASSSRTSGRAYEQYF,TGTGCCAGCAGTAGCCGGACTAGCGGGAGGGCCTACGAGCAGTACTTC,TRBJ2-7,NA,TRBD2,16,TRBV27
CASSNGQPQHF,TGTGCCAGTAGTAACGGTCAGCCCCAGCATTTT,TRBJ1-5,once,NA,11,TRBV19
CASSDSGRPLYEQFF,TGTGCCAGCAGTGATAGCGGGAGGCCTTTGTATGAGCAGTTCTTC,TRBJ2-1,NA,TRBD2,15,TRBV6-1
CAWDRGAGVTEAFF,TGTGCCTGGGACAGGGGGGCCGGGGTTACTGAAGCTTTCTTT,TRBJ1-1,NA,TRBD1,14,TRBV30
CATNGAGGNQPQHF,TGTGCCACCAATGGGGCAGGGGGGAATCAGCCCCAGCATTTT,TRBJ1-5,NA,TRBD1,14,TRBV2
CSVEILYGYTF,TGCAGCGTTGAAATCCTCTATGGCTACACCTTC,TRBJ1-2,once,NA,11,TRBV29-1
CASSLSTNQPQHF,TGTGCCAGCAGTTTGAGTACTAATCAGCCCCAGCATTTT,TRBJ1-5,once,NA,13,TRBV12-3/TRBV12-4
CASSHLQGPDTQYF,TGTGCCAGCAGCCATCTACAGGGCCCAGATACGCAGTATTTT,TRBJ2-3,once,NA,14,TRBV3-1/TRBV3-2
CASSFVGRSNEQFF,TGTGCCAGCAGCTTTGTGGGCCGCAGTAATGAGCAGTTCTTC,TRBJ2-1,NA,NA,14,TRBV5-8
CATSERGRRGNEQFF,TGTGCCACCAGTGAGCGGGGACGGAGGGGCAATGAGCAGTTCTTC,TRBJ2-1,NA,NA,15,TRBV24-1
CASRGLAGTYEQYF,TGTGCCAGCAGGGGGTTGGCGGGAACCTACGAGCAGTACTTC,TRBJ2-7,once,NA,14,TRBV28
CASREGQGLGYTF,TGTGCCAGCAGGGAAGGACAGGGCCTGGGCTACACCTTC,TRBJ1-2,NA,TRBD1,13,TRBV6-6
CASSKDRGLQETQYF,TGTGCCAGCAGTAAAGACAGGGGGCTACAAGAGACCCAGTACTTC,TRBJ2-5,NA,TRBD1,15,TRBV2
CASSQADRGGGNTIYF,TGTGCCAGCAGCCAAGCGGACAGGGGAGGTGGAAACACCATATATTTT,TRBJ1-3,NA,TRBD1,16,TRBV3-1/TRBV3-2
CASSMGQGGEKLFF,TGCGCCAGCAGCATGGGACAGGGAGGAGAAAAACTGTTTTTT,TRBJ1-4,many,TRBD1,14,TRBV5-1
CATSRDDRYEQYF,TGTGCCACCAGCAGAGATGACAGGTACGAGCAGTACTTC,TRBJ2-7,NA,NA,13,TRBV15
CASSPDRVGTQYF,TGTGCCAGCAGCCCGGACAGGGTAGGGACGCAGTATTTT,TRBJ2-3,few,TRBD1,13,TRBV11-3
CASSYFLDWLSGEQFF,TGTGCCAGCAGTTACTTCTTGGACTGGCTTTCGGGTGAGCAGTTCTTC,TRBJ2-1,NA,NA,16,TRBV6-2/TRBV6-3
CASSPLASNYGYTF,TGTGCCAGCAGTCCCCTAGCATCCAACTATGGCTACACCTTC,TRBJ1-2,NA,NA,14,TRBV28
CASSPGTGPGNTIYF,TGTGCCAGCTCACCCGGGACAGGGCCTGGAAACACCATATATTTT,TRBJ1-3,NA,TRBD1,15,TRBV18